The clone carrying this T cell receptor (beta chain) turned up a few times. Its cognate antigen is unknown. TCRB transcripts that were expressed got sequenced, as all of the isolated RNA had been reverse transcribed. The data were produced by immunoSEQ multiplex PCR, yet TCRdb's version contains in-frame clones alone and is incomplete. The sample includes around 340,000 clones, roughly 8% seen only once; the top ten take around 0.44%. This record belongs to a study of beta chain features in type 1 diabetes. Study background: In all, some 110 million sorted cells from all samples were analyzed.

Each of the CD4+ naive, central memory, regulatory and stem cell-like memory populations was sorted via CD45RO/CCR7/CD25/CD127/CD95/CD27. The CDR3 runs to 17 residues. V lost 8 bases and J 2 bases, leaving 19 bases between the germline ends. Germline lookup yields CDR1 SEHNR and CDR2 FQNEAQ (reference sequence). Study-wide points: Researchers caution that PCR might favor shorter templates, equally among patients and controls.

The chain is built from TRBV7-9 and TRBJ2-6, with a possible D match to TRBD1 (5 bases). The clonotype originates from a woman aged 18-30 years in good health. The material sequenced was central memory CD4+ T cells from blood. The CDR3 reads CASQATVVLTGANVLTF. The CDR3 DNA is TGTGCCAGCCAAGCGACAGTTGTCTTGACTGGGGCCAACGTCCTGACTTTC. The whole variable domain, remainder taken from reference TRBV7-9 and TRBJ2-6, is DTGVSQNPRHKITKRGQNVTFRCDPISEHNRLYWYRQTLGQGPEFLTYFQNEAQLEKSRLLSDRFSAERPKGSFSTLEIQRTEQGDSAMYLCASQATVVLTGANVLTFGAGSRLTVL.